This T cell receptor beta chain was identified in a study of blood T cells in healthy people across ages. The use of a sample-barcoded 5' primer and a J-beta primer mix characterized a second PCR of roughly 6 to 11 cycles. TCRdb processed the 5' RACE reads anew with MiXCR; each CDR3 protein has one entry. This sample has about 1.8 million distinct CDR3 sequences, with around 50% found just once. The sequence derives from a woman aged 40 to 55 in good health. Material: blood.

The CDR3 region is CASSYTAGTPSSYEQYF. For the CDR3, the DNA is TGTGCCAGCAGTTACACGGCCGGGACGCCCAGCTCCTACGAGCAGTACTTC. This sequence joins TRBV6-2 or TRBV6-3 and TRBJ2-7; D is perhaps TRBD1 or TRBD2 (5 bases each). The V gene's germline CDR1 is MNHEY and CDR2 SVGEGT. V shed 2 bases and J shed 0 bases, with 17 bases lying between them. The length of the CDR3 is 17 residues.